Each of the 23 T cell receptor beta chains below was sequenced from the same sample in a study of control samples from healthy donors and cancer patients. Repertoires were generated with immunoSEQ multiplex PCR, while TCRdb's copy carries only in-frame clones and drops some. The repertoire has 150,000 or so clones, 93% of them found once; the top ten carry 5.5% to 7.5%. The sequenced material came from blood. Receptors were obtained from a man younger than 35 in good health.

Note on this clone: The junction shows a germline mismatch at one end, possibly a read error. This rearrangement joins TRBV11-2 to TRBJ2-3; no clear D. The CDR3 length is 15 residues. From germline, CDR1 is SGHAT and CDR2 FQNNGV. The CDR3 sequence is CASNLGGGLTDTQYF. CDR3 coding DNA: TGTGCCAGCAACTTAGGTGGCGGTCTCACAGATACGCAGTATTTT.

The V gene is TRBV30, the J gene TRBJ1-2; no clear D. The CDR3 contains 12 residues. V lost 4 bases, J lost 5 bases, and 11 bases lay in between. CDR1 and CDR2 (germline): GTSNPN, SVGIG (reference sequence). CDR3 residues: CAWTQGSYGYTF. CDR3 sequence (DNA): TGTGCCTGGACCCAAGGATCATATGGCTACACCTTC.

The CDR3 spells CASSYQMNTEAFF. The CDR3 bases are TGTGCCAGCAGCTACCAGATGAACACTGAAGCTTTCTTT. V gene TRBV7-9 combines with J gene TRBJ1-1; D ambiguous. V gave up 4 bases and J gave up 0 bases, with 6 bases separating them. The CDR3 has 13 residues. CDR1 and CDR2 (germline): SEHNR, FQNEAQ (reference sequence).

On this clone itself: The junction does not match germline at one end; this may be a read error. The CDR3 sequence is CASSSDQSSYNEQFF. Here the CDR3 DNA reads TGTGCTAGCAGCTCGGACCAAAGCTCCTACAATGAGCAGTTCTTC. The chain carries TRBV7-7 and TRBJ2-1; no reliable D call. The germline V gene encodes CDR1 SSHAT and CDR2 FNYEAQ (reference sequence). The CDR3 runs 15 residues.

The genes are TRBV6-6 and TRBJ2-1; no clear D. V was pared by 0 bases and J by 10 bases, with 7 bases between. Germline V lookup: CDR1 MNHNY, CDR2 SVGAGI (reference sequence). The CDR3 is made up of 12 amino acids. CDR3 nucleotides: TGTGCCAGCAGTTACTCGATGGAAGAGCAGTTCTTC. Translation gives CASSYSMEEQFF.

V and J are TRBV4-3 and TRBJ2-1; D uncertain. Germline V gives CDR1 LGHNA, CDR2 YSLEER. Trimming shortened V by 1 base and J by 8 bases, and 9 bases separated the two germline ends. The CDR3 extends over 13 amino acids. This CDR3 is CASSQGSPDEQFF. The CDR3 DNA sequence: TGCGCCAGCAGCCAAGGCTCCCCGGATGAGCAGTTCTTC.

The J gene is TRBJ2-5, the V gene TRBV5-6; D is unresolved. The length of the CDR3 is 14 residues. The germline gives CDR1 SGHDT, CDR2 YYEEEE. Trimming removed 4 bases from V and 2 bases from J, with 12 bases in between. CDR3 nucleotide sequence: TGTGCCAGCAGCCCGGAAATCGTTCAAGAGACCCAGTACTTC. Encoded protein: CASSPEIVQETQYF.

The chain links TRBV6-2 or TRBV6-3 to TRBJ2-1; D perhaps matches TRBD2 (5 bases). Germline assignment: CDR1 MNHEY and CDR2 SVGEGT. V lost 6 bases, J lost 3 bases, and 12 bases lay in between. The CDR3 has 14 residues. The CDR3 sequence: CASSPGKGYNEQFF. CDR3 DNA: TGTGCCAGCAGCCCCGGGAAGGGCTACAATGAGCAGTTCTTC.

The V call is TRBV4-1, the J call TRBJ1-4; 7 positions agree with TRBD1. This CDR3 spans 18 amino acids. From germline, CDR1 is MGHRA and CDR2 YSYEKL. V gave up 1 base and J gave up 4 bases; unmatched junction bases: 12. CDR3 DNA sequence: TGCGCCAGCAGCCAAGGGGTCGTCAGGACAGGAAATAATGAAAAACTGTTTTTT. It yields the protein CASSQGVVRTGNNEKLFF.

V usage is TRBV6-5 and J usage is TRBJ2-1, with unresolved D. Trimming took 1 base from V and 7 from J, leaving 11 bases between them. This CDR3 has 14 residues. Germline values: CDR1 MNHEY, CDR2 SVGAGI. The CDR3 DNA reads TGTGCCAGCAGTTACTATCAGGAAGCGAATGAGCAGTTCTTC. It is translated as CASSYYQEANEQFF.

This clone showed up just a few times. This chain uses TRBV6-1 with TRBJ1-1, with 8 bases identical to TRBD1. In germline, CDR1 is MNHNS, CDR2 SASEGT. The V and J ends lost 2 bases and 0 bases, in that order; junction bases with no gene match: 17. CDR3 length: 20 amino acids. CDR3: CASSERRRRQGLLLNTEAFF. In nucleotides, the CDR3 is TGTGCCAGCAGTGAAAGGAGGCGGAGACAGGGGCTCCTCTTGAACACTGAAGCTTTCTTT.

V gene TRBV20-1 combines with J gene TRBJ2-5, with D perhaps assigned TRBD1 or TRBD2 (5 bases each). CDR1 and CDR2 (germline): DFQATT, SNEGSKA (reference sequence). The CDR3 sequence is 11 residues long. As DNA, the CDR3 is TGCAGCTCGGGACGGGAAGAGACCCAGTACTTC. Translation: CSSGREETQYF.

CDR3 in amino acids: CSADPTGELFF. As DNA, the CDR3 is TGCAGTGCAGACCCCACCGGGGAGCTGTTTTTT. The chain recombines TRBV20-1 with TRBJ2-2; D remains unclear. CDR3 length: 11 residues. V gave up 6 bases and J gave up 4 bases, with 6 bases separating them. Germline CDR1 is DFQATT and CDR2 is SNEGSKA (reference sequence).

The genes are TRBV19 and TRBJ1-5; D possibly corresponds to TRBD1 (5 bases). The CDR3 has 15 amino acids. With 3 bases removed from V and 0 bases from J, the gap between germline ends came to 9 bases. Germline lookup yields CDR1 LNHDA and CDR2 SQIVND (reference sequence). CDR3 nucleotides: TGTGCCAGTAGTATCAGGGAAAATAGCAATCAGCCCCAGCATTTT. It specifies CASSIRENSNQPQHF. The full variable domain, with the rest looked up from reference TRBV19 and TRBJ1-5, is DGGITQSPKYLFRKEGQNVTLSCEQNLNHDAMYWYRQDPGQGLRLIYYSQIVNDFQKGDIAEGYSVSREKKESFPLTVTSAQKNPTAFYLCASSIRENSNQPQHFGDGTRLSIL.

J is TRBJ1-3 and V is TRBV19; possibly TRBD1 for D (6 bases). Germline values: CDR1 LNHDA, CDR2 SQIVND (reference sequence). V dropped 7 bases and J dropped 0 bases, with 10 bases sitting between them. This CDR3 contains 14 residues. For the CDR3, the DNA is TGTGCCAGTACTCGGACAGTCTCTGGAAACACCATATATTTT. Its translation: CASTRTVSGNTIYF.

This chain uses TRBV28 with TRBJ1-4; 11 bases match TRBD1. Germline values: CDR1 MDHEN, CDR2 SYDVKM. The V and J ends lost 6 bases and 7 bases, in that order; junction bases with no gene match: 4. The CDR3 consists of 14 residues. The DNA for the CDR3 is TGTGCCAGCAGCCCGGGACAGGGGGTTGAAAAACTGTTTTTT. This encodes CASSPGQGVEKLFF.

The genes are TRBV7-9 and TRBJ1-3; 7 bases fit TRBD1. CDR3 length equals 17 residues. After removal of 8 bases from V and 0 bases from J, the junction contained 13 bases not matched to a gene. Germline V gene sequence: CDR1 SEHNR, CDR2 FQNEAQ (reference sequence). CDR3 nucleotides: TGTGCCAGCTTCGTCGGGGACAGAAAAGACTCTGGAAACACCATATATTTT. It is translated as CASFVGDRKDSGNTIYF.

Written as DNA, the CDR3 is TGTGCCAGCAGCTGGCAACAGCAGGGATACACTGAAGCTTTCTTT. It yields the protein CASSWQQQGYTEAFF. J is TRBJ1-1 and V is TRBV7-6; D might be TRBD1 (5 bases). CDR1 and CDR2 (germline): SGHVS, FNYEAQ. This CDR3 has 15 residues. Trimming left V 4 bases short and J 3 bases short, with 15 bases between.

The chain has TRBV5-1 and TRBJ1-1; D call uncertain. CDR1 is SGHRS and CDR2 is YFSETQ in the germline V gene. Trimming stripped 0 bases from V and 0 bases from J, with 6 bases between. The CDR3 length is 14 residues. The DNA of the CDR3 is TGCGCCAGCAGCTTGGTTGGGGTGAACACTGAAGCTTTCTTT. Residues: CASSLVGVNTEAFF.

CDR3 protein: CASSLAGGGGEKLFF. In DNA form, the CDR3 reads TGCGCCAGCAGCTTGGCCGGGGGAGGCGGCGAAAAACTGTTTTTT. The chain combines TRBV5-1 with TRBJ1-4, with D possibly being TRBD1 (5 bases). Germline CDR1 reads SGHRS; CDR2 reads YFSETQ. The V end lost 0 bases, the J end lost 8 bases, and 14 bases lay between the germline ends. The length of the CDR3 is 15 residues.

CDR3 residues: CASSVGIPAYEQYF. DNA for the CDR3: TGTGCCAGTAGTGTGGGAATACCGGCCTACGAGCAGTACTTC. The rearrangement joins TRBV19 to TRBJ2-7; D is unresolved. The V end was cut by 5 bases, the J end by 2 bases, with 13 bases between. Germline loops: CDR1 LNHDA, CDR2 SQIVND (reference sequence). The length of the CDR3 is 14 residues.

The rearrangement joins TRBV6-5 to TRBJ1-1; D unresolved. Between the trimmed V and J ends, which lost 1 base and 1 base, there was a span of 7 bases. The CDR3 contains 14 residues. Germline V gene data show CDR1 as MNHEY and CDR2 as SVGAGI. In DNA form, the CDR3 reads TGTGCCAGCAGTTACTTTAGAGGGAACACTGAAGCTTTCTTT. This sequence encodes CASSYFRGNTEAFF.

V gene TRBV27 combines with J gene TRBJ2-1; 12 nucleotides agree with TRBD2. CDR3 length: 16 amino acids. The germline V gene has CDR1 MNHEY and CDR2 SMNVEV (reference sequence). Trimming cost V 3 bases and J 6 bases; bases outside gene matches: 6. The CDR3 loop reads CASSFGLAGTSNEQFF. The CDR3 region has the DNA TGTGCCAGCAGTTTTGGACTAGCGGGAACGAGCAATGAGCAGTTCTTC.